This TCR beta chain stems from a study of vaccination effects on CD4 cells after COVID-19. Study summary: Each well held 2 million to 2.5 million PBMC cultured with around 10 ug/ml peptides and about 10 IU/ml IL-2. Study-wide findings and caveats: The study found marked clonal contraction of infection- and vaccine-induced clones late after vaccination.

The CDR3 has 14 amino acids. Between the trimmed V and J ends, which lost 0 bases and 4 bases, there was a span of 9 bases. Per germline, CDR1 SGHTA and CDR2 FQGNSA. With approximately ten days of culture completed, CD4+ T cells were isolated. Each participant was given two doses of one vaccine (BNT162b2 or mRNA-1273). Cultures received IL-2 medium that replaced half the medium on days 3 and 7. Regarding this clone: Antigen: not known.

TCRdb's copy holds only in-frame clones and misses some; the assay was immunoSEQ multiplex PCR. The sample lists 45,000 to 65,000 clones; about 78% were seen once. This receptor was identified in a human donor who received a COVID-19 vaccine. The chain combines TRBV7-2 with TRBJ2-5; D gene ambiguous. The sample here was CD4+ T cells from PBMCs cultured without peptide, taken after COVID-19 vaccination. DNA for the CDR3: TGTGCCAGCAGCTTAGCAGTCTATAGAGAGACCCAGTACTTC. Protein product: CASSLAVYRETQYF.